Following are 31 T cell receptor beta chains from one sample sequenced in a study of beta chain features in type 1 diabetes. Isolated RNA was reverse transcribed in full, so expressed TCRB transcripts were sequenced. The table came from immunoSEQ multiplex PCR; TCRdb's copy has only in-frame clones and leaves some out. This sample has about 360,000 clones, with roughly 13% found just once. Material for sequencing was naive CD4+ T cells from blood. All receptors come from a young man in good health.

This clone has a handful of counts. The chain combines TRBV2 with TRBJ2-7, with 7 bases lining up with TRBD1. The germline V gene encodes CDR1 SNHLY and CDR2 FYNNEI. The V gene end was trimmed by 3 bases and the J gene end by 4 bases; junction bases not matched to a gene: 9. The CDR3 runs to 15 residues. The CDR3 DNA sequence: TGTGCCAGCAGTGACTTGGCAGGGGGTCGGTACGAGCAGTACTTC. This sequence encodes CASSDLAGGRYEQYF.

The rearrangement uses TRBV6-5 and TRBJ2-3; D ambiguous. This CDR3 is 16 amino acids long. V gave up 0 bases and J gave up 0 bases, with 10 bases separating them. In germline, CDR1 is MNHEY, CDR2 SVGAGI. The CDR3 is CASSYSAVSSTDTQYF. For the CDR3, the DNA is TGTGCCAGCAGTTACTCGGCAGTTTCTAGCACAGATACGCAGTATTTT.

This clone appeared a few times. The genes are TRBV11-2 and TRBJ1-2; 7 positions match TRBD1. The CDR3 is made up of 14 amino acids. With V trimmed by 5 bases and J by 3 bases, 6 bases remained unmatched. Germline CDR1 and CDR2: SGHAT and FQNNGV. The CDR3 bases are TGTGCCAGCAGCCCCCCGACAGGGTACTATGGCTACACCTTC. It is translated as CASSPPTGYYGYTF.

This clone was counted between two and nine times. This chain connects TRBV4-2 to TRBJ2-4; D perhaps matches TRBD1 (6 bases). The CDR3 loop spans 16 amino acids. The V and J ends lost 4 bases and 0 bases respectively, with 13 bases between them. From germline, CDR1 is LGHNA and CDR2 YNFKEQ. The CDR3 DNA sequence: TGTGCCAGCAGCCCAAGGGGGATGGTAGCCAAAAACATTCAGTACTTC. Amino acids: CASSPRGMVAKNIQYF.

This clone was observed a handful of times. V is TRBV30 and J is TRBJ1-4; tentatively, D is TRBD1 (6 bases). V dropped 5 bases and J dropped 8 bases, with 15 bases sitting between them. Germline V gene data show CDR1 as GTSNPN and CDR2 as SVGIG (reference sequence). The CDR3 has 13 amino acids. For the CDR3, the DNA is TGTGCCTGGGGTCACAGGGTTAAAGAAAAACTGTTTTTT. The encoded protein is CAWGHRVKEKLFF. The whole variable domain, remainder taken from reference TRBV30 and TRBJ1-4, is SQTIHQWPATLVQPVGSPLSLECTVEGTSNPNLYWYRQAAGRGLQLLFYSVGIGQISSEVPQNLSASRPQDRQFILSSKKLLLSDSGFYLCAWGHRVKEKLFFGSGTQLSVL.

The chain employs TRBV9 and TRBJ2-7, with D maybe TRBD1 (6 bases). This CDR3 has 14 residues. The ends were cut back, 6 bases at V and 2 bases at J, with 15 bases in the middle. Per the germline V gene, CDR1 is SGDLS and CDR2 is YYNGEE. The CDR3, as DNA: TGTGCCAGCACACGGGACACAATGGCCTACGAGCAGTACTTC. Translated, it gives CASTRDTMAYEQYF.

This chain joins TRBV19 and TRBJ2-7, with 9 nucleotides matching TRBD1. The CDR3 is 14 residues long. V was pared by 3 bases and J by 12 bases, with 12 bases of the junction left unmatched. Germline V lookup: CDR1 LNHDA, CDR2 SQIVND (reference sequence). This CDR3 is CASSIGGTGQGMYF. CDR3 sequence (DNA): TGTGCCAGTAGTATTGGTGGAACGGGACAGGGAATGTACTTC. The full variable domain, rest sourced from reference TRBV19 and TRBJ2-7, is DGGITQSPKYLFRKEGQNVTLSCEQNLNHDAMYWYRQDPGQGLRLIYYSQIVNDFQKGDIAEGYSVSREKKESFPLTVTSAQKNPTAFYLCASSIGGTGQGMYFGPGTRLTVT.

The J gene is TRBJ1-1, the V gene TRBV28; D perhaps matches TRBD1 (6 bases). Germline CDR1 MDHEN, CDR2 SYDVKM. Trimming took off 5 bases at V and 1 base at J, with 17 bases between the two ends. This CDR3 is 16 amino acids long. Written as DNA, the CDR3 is TGTGCCAGCAGTCCAAATCCGGGACAAACGAACACTGAAGCTTTCTTT. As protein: CASSPNPGQTNTEAFF.

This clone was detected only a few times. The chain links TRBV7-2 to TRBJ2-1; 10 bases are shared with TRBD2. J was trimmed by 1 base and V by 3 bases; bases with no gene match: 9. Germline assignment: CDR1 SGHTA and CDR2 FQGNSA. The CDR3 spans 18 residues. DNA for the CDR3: TGTGCCAGCAGCTTGTTCTCTAGCGGGAGAAGTTCCTACAATGAGCAGTTCTTC. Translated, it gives CASSLFSSGRSSYNEQFF. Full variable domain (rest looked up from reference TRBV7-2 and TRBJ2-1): GAGVSQSPSNKVTEKGKDVELRCDPISGHTALYWYRQSLGQGLEFLIYFQGNSAPDKSGLPSDRFSAERTGGSVSTLTIQRTQQEDSAVYLCASSLFSSGRSSYNEQFFGPGTRLTVL.

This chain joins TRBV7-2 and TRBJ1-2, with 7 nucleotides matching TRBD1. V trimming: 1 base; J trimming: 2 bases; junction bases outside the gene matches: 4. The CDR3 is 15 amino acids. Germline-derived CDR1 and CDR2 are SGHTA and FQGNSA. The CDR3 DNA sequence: TGTGCCAGCAGCTTAGTGGTCAGGGGGAACTATGGCTACACCTTC. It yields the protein CASSLVVRGNYGYTF.

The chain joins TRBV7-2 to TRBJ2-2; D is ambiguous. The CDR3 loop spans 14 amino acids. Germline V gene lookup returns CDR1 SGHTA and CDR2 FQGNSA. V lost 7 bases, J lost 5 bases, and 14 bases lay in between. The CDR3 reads CASKVQAMTGELFF. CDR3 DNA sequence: TGTGCCAGCAAAGTGCAGGCCATGACCGGGGAGCTGTTTTTT.

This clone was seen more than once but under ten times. The CDR3 spells CASSSRDRAFEQYF. The CDR3 region has the DNA TGTGCCAGCAGCTCCCGGGACAGGGCCTTCGAGCAGTACTTC. The genes are TRBV7-2 and TRBJ2-7, with 9 bases that match TRBD1. J was trimmed by 6 bases and V by 4 bases; bases with no gene match: 7. Per germline, CDR1 SGHTA and CDR2 FQGNSA. The CDR3 is 14 residues long.

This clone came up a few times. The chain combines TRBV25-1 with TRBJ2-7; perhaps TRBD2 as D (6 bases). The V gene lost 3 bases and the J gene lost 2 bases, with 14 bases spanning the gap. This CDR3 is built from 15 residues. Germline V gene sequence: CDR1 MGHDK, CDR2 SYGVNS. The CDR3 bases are TGTGCCAGCAGTGACCCCTGGGCGGGGACCTACGAGCAGTACTTC. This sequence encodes CASSDPWAGTYEQYF.

In nucleotides, the CDR3 is TGTGCCAGCAGTACCCACGGGACAGGGACGGGCGAGCAGTACTTC. Translated: CASSTHGTGTGEQYF. The chain uses TRBV28 and TRBJ2-7; the match to TRBD1 covers 9 bases. The V and J ends lost 5 bases and 6 bases, in that order; junction bases with no gene match: 11. Germline CDR1 reads MDHEN; CDR2 reads SYDVKM. This CDR3 contains 15 residues.

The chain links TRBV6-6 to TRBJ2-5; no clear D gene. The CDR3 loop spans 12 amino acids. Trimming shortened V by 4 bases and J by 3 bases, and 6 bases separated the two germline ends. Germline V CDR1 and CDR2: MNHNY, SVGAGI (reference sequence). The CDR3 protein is CASSSVEETQYF. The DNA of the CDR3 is TGTGCCAGCAGTTCGGTTGAAGAGACCCAGTACTTC.

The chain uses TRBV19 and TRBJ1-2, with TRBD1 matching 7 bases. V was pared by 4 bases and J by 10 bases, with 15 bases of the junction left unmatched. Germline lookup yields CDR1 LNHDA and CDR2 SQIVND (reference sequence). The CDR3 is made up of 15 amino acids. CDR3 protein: CASSTTTGTARNYTF. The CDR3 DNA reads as TGTGCCAGTAGTACCACGACCGGGACAGCTAGGAACTACACCTTC.

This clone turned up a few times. The chain's CDR3 is CASSLVGEDGELFF. The CDR3 DNA reads TGTGCCAGCAGCTTAGTTGGGGAGGACGGGGAGCTGTTTTTT. The V gene is TRBV7-2, the J gene TRBJ2-2; the D gene is possibly TRBD2 (6 bases). CDR1 and CDR2 (germline): SGHTA, FQGNSA. The CDR3 runs 14 residues. V shed 1 base and J shed 7 bases, with 10 bases lying between them.

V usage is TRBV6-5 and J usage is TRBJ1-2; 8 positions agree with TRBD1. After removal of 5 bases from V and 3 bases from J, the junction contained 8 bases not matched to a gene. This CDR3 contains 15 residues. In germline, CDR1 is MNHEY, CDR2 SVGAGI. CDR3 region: CASSRGQGSYYGYTF. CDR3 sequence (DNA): TGTGCCAGCAGTCGCGGACAGGGAAGTTACTATGGCTACACCTTC.

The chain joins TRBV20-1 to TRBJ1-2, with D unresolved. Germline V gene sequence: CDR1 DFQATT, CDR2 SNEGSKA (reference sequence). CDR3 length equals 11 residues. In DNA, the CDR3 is TGCAGATGCCTGGCTAGTTATGGCTACACCTTC. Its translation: CRCLASYGYTF.

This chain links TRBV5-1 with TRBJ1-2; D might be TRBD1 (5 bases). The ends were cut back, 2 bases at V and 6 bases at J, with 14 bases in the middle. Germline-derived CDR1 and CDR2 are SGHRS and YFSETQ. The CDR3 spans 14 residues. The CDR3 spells CASSFSAGNHGYTF. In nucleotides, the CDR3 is TGCGCCAGCAGCTTCTCCGCAGGGAACCATGGCTACACCTTC.

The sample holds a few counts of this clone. CDR3 residues: CASSSLGQGGNIQYF. CDR3 nucleotide sequence: TGTGCCAGCAGTAGCCTCGGGCAGGGTGGAAACATTCAGTACTTC. The chain carries TRBV6-5 and TRBJ2-4, with D perhaps TRBD1 (5 bases). Germline V gene data show CDR1 as MNHEY and CDR2 as SVGAGI. The CDR3 consists of 15 residues. V was trimmed by 5 bases and J by 6 bases, leaving 17 bases between them.

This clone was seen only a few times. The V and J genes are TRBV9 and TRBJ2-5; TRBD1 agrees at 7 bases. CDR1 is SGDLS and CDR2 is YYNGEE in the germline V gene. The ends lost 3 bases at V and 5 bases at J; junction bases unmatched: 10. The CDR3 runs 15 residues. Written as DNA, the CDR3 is TGTGCCAGCAGCGAACGTACAGGGGTGGCGGAGACCCAGTACTTC. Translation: CASSERTGVAETQYF. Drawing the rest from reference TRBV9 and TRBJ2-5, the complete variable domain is DSGVTQTPKHLITATGQRVTLRCSPRSGDLSVYWYQQSLDQGLQFLIQYYNGEERAKGNILERFSAQQFPDLHSELNLSSLELGDSALYFCASSERTGVAETQYFGPGTRLLVL.

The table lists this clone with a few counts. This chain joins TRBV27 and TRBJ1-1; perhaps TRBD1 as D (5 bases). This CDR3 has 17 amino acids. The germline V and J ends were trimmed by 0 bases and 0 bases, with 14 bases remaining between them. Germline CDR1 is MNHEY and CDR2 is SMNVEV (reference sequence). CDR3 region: CASSLSSAGFMNTEAFF. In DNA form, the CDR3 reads TGTGCCAGCAGTTTATCTTCCGCAGGGTTCATGAACACTGAAGCTTTCTTT.

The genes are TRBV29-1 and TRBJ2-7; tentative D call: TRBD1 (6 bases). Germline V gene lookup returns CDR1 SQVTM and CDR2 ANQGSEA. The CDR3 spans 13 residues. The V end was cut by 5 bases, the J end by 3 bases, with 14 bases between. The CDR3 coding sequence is TGCAGCGTTAAAAAGGACAGCTACTACGAGCAGTACTTC. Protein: CSVKKDSYYEQYF.

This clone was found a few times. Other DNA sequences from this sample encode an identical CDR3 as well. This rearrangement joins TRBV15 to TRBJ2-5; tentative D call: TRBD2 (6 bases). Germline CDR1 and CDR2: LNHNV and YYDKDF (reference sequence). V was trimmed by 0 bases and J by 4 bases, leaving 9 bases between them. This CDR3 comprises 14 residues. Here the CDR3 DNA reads TGTGCCACCAGCAGAGACCGGGGAGGAGAGACCCAGTACTTC. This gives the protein CATSRDRGGETQYF. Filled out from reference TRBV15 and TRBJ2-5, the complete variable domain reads DAMVIQNPRYQVTQFGKPVTLSCSQTLNHNVMYWYQQKSSQAPKLLFHYYDKDFNNEADTPDNFQSRRPNTSFCFLDIRSPGLGDTAMYLCATSRDRGGETQYFGPGTRLLVL.

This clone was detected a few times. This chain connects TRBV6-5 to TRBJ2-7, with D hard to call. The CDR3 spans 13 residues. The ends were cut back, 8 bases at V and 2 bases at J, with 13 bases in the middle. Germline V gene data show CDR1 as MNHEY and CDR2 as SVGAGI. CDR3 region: CASSPRTAYEQYF. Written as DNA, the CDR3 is TGTGCCAGCTCCCCCCGTACAGCCTACGAGCAGTACTTC.

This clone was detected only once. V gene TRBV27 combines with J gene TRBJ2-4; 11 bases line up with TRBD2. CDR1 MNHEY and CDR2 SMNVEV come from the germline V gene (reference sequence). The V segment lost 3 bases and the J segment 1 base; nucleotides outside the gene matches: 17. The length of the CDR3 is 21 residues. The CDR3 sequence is CASSFQPAGSGGAPAKNIQYF. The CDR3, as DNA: TGTGCCAGCAGTTTCCAACCCGCTGGTAGCGGGGGGGCCCCTGCCAAAAACATTCAGTACTTC.

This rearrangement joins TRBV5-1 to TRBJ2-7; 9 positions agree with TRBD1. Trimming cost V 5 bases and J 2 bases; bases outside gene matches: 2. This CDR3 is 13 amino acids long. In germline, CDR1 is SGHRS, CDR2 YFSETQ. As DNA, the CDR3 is TGCGCCAGCAGTAGGGACAGGGCCTACGAGCAGTACTTC. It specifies CASSRDRAYEQYF.

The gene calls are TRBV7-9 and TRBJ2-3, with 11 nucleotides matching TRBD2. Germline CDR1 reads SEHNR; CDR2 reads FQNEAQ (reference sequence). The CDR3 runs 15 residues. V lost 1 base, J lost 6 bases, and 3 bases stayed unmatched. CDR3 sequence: CASSLVPSGRDTQYF. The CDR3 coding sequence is TGTGCCAGCAGCTTAGTCCCTAGCGGGAGGGATACGCAGTATTTT.

The CDR3 DNA reads TGTGCCAGCTCACCGGAGGGACAGGGGTTCACAGATACGCAGTATTTT. Its translation: CASSPEGQGFTDTQYF. V usage is TRBV18 and J usage is TRBJ2-3, with 10 bases lining up with TRBD1. This CDR3 has 16 amino acids. Germline V gives CDR1 KGHSH, CDR2 LQKENI. V dropped 3 bases and J dropped 2; count of bases not matched to a gene: 5.

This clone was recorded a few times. The CDR3 DNA is TGCGCCAGCAGCCAAGGGGCTACCCGGCGGGATGAGCAGTTCTTC. Its protein is CASSQGATRRDEQFF. The chain carries TRBV4-1 and TRBJ2-1, with D tentatively TRBD2 (5 bases). The CDR3 is made up of 15 amino acids. The V end lost 1 base, the J end lost 8 bases, and 15 bases lay between the germline ends. Per the germline V gene, CDR1 is MGHRA and CDR2 is YSYEKL.